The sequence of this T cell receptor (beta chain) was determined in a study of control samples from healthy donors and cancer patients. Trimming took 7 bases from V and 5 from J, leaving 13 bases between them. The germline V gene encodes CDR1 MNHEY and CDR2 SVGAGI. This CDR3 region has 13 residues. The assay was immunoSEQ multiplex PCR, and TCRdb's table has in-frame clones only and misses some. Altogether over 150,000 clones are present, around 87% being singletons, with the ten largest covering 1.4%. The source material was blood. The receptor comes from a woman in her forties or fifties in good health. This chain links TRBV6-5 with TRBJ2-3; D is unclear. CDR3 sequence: CASKRVAGDTQYF. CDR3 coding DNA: TGTGCCAGCAAACGGGTTGCTGGAGATACGCAGTATTTT.